The 28 T cell receptor beta chains below were found in one sample sequenced in a study of T-cell reconstitution after alpha-beta-depleted transplantation in children (dated by TCRdb to between 2015 and 2016). Receptors were amplified or captured by PCR. TCRdb records Illumina HiSeq 2500 as the sequencer. Molecular barcoding was employed in the preparation of TCR libraries, with unique molecular identifiers being used to normalize TCRbeta repertoire quantification. The raw public data were reprocessed by TCRdb itself: fastp quality trimming at Q25, MiXCR clonotype calling, in-frame beta chains only. One record per CDR3 amino acid sequence lists the most common genes and DNA. The sample table shows about 300,000 distinct CDR3 sequences, and roughly 9.1% are seen once. The top ten hold 7% to 9.5% of the sample. The treatment or condition label on this specimen signifies: allogeneic hematopoietic cell transplantation with graft depleted of TCRalphabeta T cells and CD19 B cells.

Sequencing used PBMCs, obtained before TCRalphabeta/CD19-depleted stem cell transplant. All receptors come from a boy under two years old with acute myeloid leukemia, due to receive a stem cell transplant.

About this clonotype: Given a much more abundant clone one base away, this may be a read error. The chain joins TRBV6-1 to TRBJ1-3, with 10 bases lining up with TRBD1. The CDR3 consists of 14 residues. V was clipped by 7 bases and J by 5 bases; unmatched bases: 5. In germline, CDR1 is MNHNS, CDR2 SASEGT. The CDR3 DNA follows: TGTGCCAGCACCCGACAGGGGGCTAGAAACACCATATATTTT. This translates into CASTRQGARNTIYF.

This clonotype has only a few counts. V usage is TRBV12-3 or TRBV12-4 and J usage is TRBJ1-5, with 10 nucleotides matching TRBD1. V shed 6 bases, J shed 7 bases, and the junction held 12 bases outside the gene matches. The CDR3 is 16 residues long. The CDR3 bases are TGTGCCAGCAGCCTGGGGCCGGGACAGGGGCCCCAGCCCCAGCATTTT. This sequence encodes CASSLGPGQGPQPQHF.

This chain links TRBV7-9 with TRBJ1-1; D possibly corresponds to TRBD1 (5 bases). The germline V and J ends were trimmed by 8 bases and 7 bases, with 14 bases remaining between them. The CDR3 is 12 residues long. Germline V gene lookup returns CDR1 SEHNR and CDR2 FQNEAQ (reference sequence). The CDR3 coding sequence is TGTGCCAGCGGGGGGGGGAGGGGTGAAGCTTTCTTT. Its protein is CASGGGRGEAFF.

V is TRBV28 and J is TRBJ2-7; TRBD1 matches at 7 bases. The V and J ends lost 6 bases and 0 bases, in that order; junction bases with no gene match: 11. From germline, CDR1 is MDHEN and CDR2 SYDVKM. CDR3 length: 16 residues. In nucleotides, the CDR3 is TGTGCCAGCAGGGATGGACAGGCTGCCCACTCCTACGAGCAGTACTTC. This sequence encodes CASRDGQAAHSYEQYF. Filled out from reference TRBV28 and TRBJ2-7, the complete variable domain reads DVKVTQSSRYLVKRTGEKVFLECVQDMDHENMFWYRQDPGLGLRLIYFSYDVKMKEKGDIPEGYSVSREKKERFSLILESASTNQTSMYLCASRDGQAAHSYEQYFGPGTRLTVT.

This clonotype was detected ten times or more. CDR3 loop: CASRPNPGLAFYEQYF. CDR3 sequence (DNA): TGTGCCAGCAGGCCAAACCCGGGACTAGCATTCTACGAGCAGTACTTC. The V call is TRBV7-2, the J call TRBJ2-7, with TRBD2 matching 9 bases. J gave up 3 bases and V 6 bases, and 12 bases lay outside the gene matches. Germline lookup yields CDR1 SGHTA and CDR2 FQGNSA. The CDR3 is 16 amino acids.

This clonotype was counted at least ten times. The CDR3 loop is CASSFGNQPQHF. The CDR3 DNA sequence: TGTGCCAGCAGTTTCGGCAATCAGCCCCAGCATTTT. J is TRBJ1-5 and V is TRBV28; no definite D call. Trimming pared 3 bases from V and 2 bases from J, leaving 2 bases between. Germline-derived CDR1 and CDR2 are MDHEN and SYDVKM. This CDR3 is built from 12 residues.

This clonotype came up a few times. The chain has TRBV28 and TRBJ2-7, with D tentatively TRBD1 (5 bases). V lost 6 bases, J lost 3 bases, and 15 bases lay in between. CDR1 is MDHEN and CDR2 is SYDVKM in the germline V gene. This CDR3 is 14 amino acids long. CDR3 protein: CASSTGQLGYEQYF. The CDR3 DNA follows: TGTGCCAGCAGCACCGGACAATTAGGCTACGAGCAGTACTTC.

The rearrangement links TRBV20-1 to TRBJ2-1, with D possibly called TRBD1 or TRBD2 (7 bases each). Germline loops: CDR1 DFQATT, CDR2 SNEGSKA (reference sequence). The V end lost 2 bases, the J end lost 5 bases, and 13 bases lay between the germline ends. The length of the CDR3 is 14 residues. The CDR3 is CSARQGEGHNEQFF. DNA for the CDR3: TGCAGTGCTAGACAGGGGGAGGGACACAATGAGCAGTTCTTC.

There are many counts of this clonotype. The chain recombines TRBV29-1 with TRBJ2-2; D might be TRBD2 (6 bases). Germline V gene sequence: CDR1 SQVTM, CDR2 ANQGSEA. The CDR3 runs 15 residues. V was pared by 1 base and J by 5 bases, with 14 bases between. CDR3 sequence: CSVEGWRGGTGELFF. The DNA for the CDR3 is TGCAGCGTTGAAGGGTGGAGGGGAGGTACCGGGGAGCTGTTTTTT.

This clonotype has at least ten counts. V usage is TRBV3-1 and J usage is TRBJ2-7; TRBD2 might be the D (7 bases). Germline loops: CDR1 LGHDT, CDR2 YNNKEL (reference sequence). CDR3 length equals 15 residues. V was shortened by 0 bases and J by 3 bases, with 12 bases between the two germline ends. CDR3 loop: CASSQEAGALYEQYF. In DNA form, the CDR3 reads TGTGCCAGCAGCCAAGAGGCGGGGGCCCTCTACGAGCAGTACTTC.

The table lists this clonotype with many counts. The chain links TRBV29-1 to TRBJ2-1, with a tentative D call TRBD2 (6 bases). V lost 1 base, J lost 5 bases, and 12 bases lay in between. The germline CDR1 and CDR2 sequences are SQVTM and ANQGSEA. The CDR3 sequence is 14 residues long. The CDR3 DNA reads as TGCAGCGTTGAAGGGGGACCGGGGGACAATGAGCAGTTCTTC. It codes for CSVEGGPGDNEQFF.

This clonotype was counted ten times or more. This chain joins TRBV7-3 and TRBJ2-3; 7 bases fit TRBD1. The CDR3 has 15 amino acids. CDR1 and CDR2 (germline): SGHTA, FQGTGA. The ends lost 4 bases at V and 2 bases at J; junction bases unmatched: 6. As DNA, the CDR3 is TGTGCCAGCAGCTGGGACAGTAAACACACAGATACGCAGTATTTT. Its protein is CASSWDSKHTDTQYF.

A note on this clonotype: This sequence may be a read error, since a much larger clone differs from it by one base. V gene TRBV20-1 combines with J gene TRBJ1-2; D is unresolved. The CDR3 sequence is 12 residues long. Between the trimmed V and J ends, which lost 0 bases and 4 bases, there was a span of 6 bases. The V gene's germline CDR1 is DFQATT and CDR2 SNEGSKA (reference sequence). Here the CDR3 DNA reads TGCAGTGCTAGAGAACGGTCCTATGGCTACACCTTC. It yields the protein CSARERSYGYTF.

This clonotype was detected many times. The CDR3: CASSPTGMNTEAFF. CDR3 DNA: TGCGCCAGCAGCCCGACAGGGATGAACACTGAAGCTTTCTTT. The J gene is TRBJ1-1, the V gene TRBV4-1, with 7 bases fitting TRBD1. Germline CDR1 is MGHRA and CDR2 is YSYEKL. The V and J ends lost 4 bases and 0 bases, in that order; junction bases with no gene match: 2. The CDR3 has 14 residues.

V and J are TRBV24-1 and TRBJ2-1; D may be TRBD2 (7 bases). The germline V gene encodes CDR1 KGHDR and CDR2 SFDVKD. V lost 5 bases, J lost 0 bases, and 16 bases lay in between. The CDR3 contains 17 residues. The CDR3 is CATSVGGRILSYNEQFF. Here the CDR3 DNA reads TGTGCCACCAGTGTCGGGGGGCGGATTCTCTCCTACAATGAGCAGTTCTTC.

There are many counts of this clonotype. The J gene is TRBJ2-1, the V gene TRBV11-3, with D uncertain. Germline CDR1 is SGHNT and CDR2 is YENEEA. CDR3 length equals 14 residues. Deletions cut 2 bases from V and 4 bases from J, with 9 bases between. The DNA of the CDR3 is TGTGCCAGCAGCTTATCGGTCGGATACAATGAGCAGTTCTTC. Protein product: CASSLSVGYNEQFF.

This clonotype was picked up many times. The chain joins TRBV18 to TRBJ1-5; no definite D call. The V end lost 3 bases, the J end lost 5 bases, and 11 bases lay between the germline ends. Germline V lookup: CDR1 KGHSH, CDR2 LQKENI. The CDR3 covers 14 residues. CDR3 nucleotides: TGTGCCAGCTCACCTAGGGCTGGGCATCAGCCCCAGCATTTT. Protein sequence: CASSPRAGHQPQHF.

This clonotype was observed at least ten times. The V gene is TRBV12-3 or TRBV12-4, the J gene TRBJ2-2, with D unclear. V lost 5 bases and J lost 5, with 9 bases in between. There are 13 residues in the CDR3. CDR3 in amino acids: CASSTDWTGELFF. The DNA of the CDR3 is TGTGCCAGCAGTACCGACTGGACCGGGGAGCTGTTTTTT.

The chain has TRBV2 and TRBJ2-7; D is possibly TRBD1 or TRBD2 (6 bases each). Trimming stripped 4 bases from V and 6 bases from J, with 16 bases between. CDR3 size: 14 residues. Germline V gene sequence: CDR1 SNHLY, CDR2 FYNNEI. This CDR3 reads CASSGGTQGGEQYF. DNA of the CDR3: TGTGCCAGCAGTGGAGGGACACAGGGAGGCGAGCAGTACTTC.

The rearrangement joins TRBV6-2 or TRBV6-3 to TRBJ2-1; 15 bases are shared with TRBD2. V gave up 1 base and J gave up 0 bases; unmatched junction bases: 1. This CDR3 has 18 residues. Germline-derived CDR1 and CDR2 are MNHEY and SVGEGT. In DNA, the CDR3 is TGTGCCAGCAGTTACTGGGGACTAGCGGGAGGCTCCTACAATGAGCAGTTCTTC. Protein: CASSYWGLAGGSYNEQFF.

This clonotype appeared many times. The chain employs TRBV11-3 and TRBJ2-7; tentative D call: TRBD2 (5 bases). Germline loops: CDR1 SGHNT, CDR2 YENEEA. The CDR3 totals 14 residues. V lost 1 base to trimming and J lost 2 bases, with 9 bases between them. The CDR3 loop reads CASSLASGPYEQYF. The CDR3, as DNA: TGTGCCAGCAGCTTAGCCAGCGGACCCTACGAGCAGTACTTC.

This clonotype showed up many times. J is TRBJ2-7 and V is TRBV20-1, with 8 bases matching TRBD2. This CDR3 region has 15 residues. Germline V gene sequence: CDR1 DFQATT, CDR2 SNEGSKA (reference sequence). V was pared by 5 bases and J by 5 bases, with 14 bases of the junction left unmatched. CDR3 bases: TGCAGTGCTTCCGCGGGGAGCGGGGGACGCAACGAGCAGTACTTC. This sequence encodes CSASAGSGGRNEQYF.

The table lists this clonotype with many counts. J is TRBJ2-3 and V is TRBV12-3 or TRBV12-4; D uncertain. Trimming removed 0 bases at V and 6 bases at J, with 13 bases between. The CDR3 is 15 residues long. The CDR3 coding sequence is TGTGCCAGCAGTTTAGCTTTGCTCCTAGGGGATACGCAGTATTTT. It codes for CASSLALLLGDTQYF.

This clonotype was observed at least ten times. The chain uses TRBV13 and TRBJ2-1; 7 bases fit TRBD2. Germline loops: CDR1 PRHDT, CDR2 FYEKMQ (reference sequence). V gave up 5 bases and J gave up 5 bases; unmatched junction bases: 12. This CDR3 has 16 amino acids. DNA of the CDR3: TGTGCCAGCAGCCCACCAGCGGGGTTTAACCACAATGAGCAGTTCTTC. Encoded protein: CASSPPAGFNHNEQFF. Using reference TRBV13 and TRBJ2-1 for the parts outside the CDR3, the full variable domain is AAGVIQSPRHLIKEKRETATLKCYPIPRHDTVYWYQQGPGQDPQFLISFYEKMQSDKGSIPDRFSAQQFSDYHSELNMSSLELGDSALYFCASSPPAGFNHNEQFFGPGTRLTVL.

The J gene is TRBJ1-1, the V gene TRBV4-2; D gene uncertain. Trimming took off 0 bases at V and 11 bases at J, with 13 bases between the two ends. CDR3 length: 13 residues. Germline values: CDR1 LGHNA, CDR2 YNFKEQ. In nucleotides, the CDR3 is TGTGCCAGCAGCCAAGACGACACCTCCGGGGCTTTCTTT. Translated: CASSQDDTSGAFF.

This clonotype was detected only a few times. The chain joins TRBV9 to TRBJ2-2; D might be TRBD2 (5 bases). The CDR3 loop spans 16 amino acids. Germline lookup yields CDR1 SGDLS and CDR2 YYNGEE. V shed 1 base and J shed 3 bases, with 13 bases lying between them. CDR3 in amino acids: CASSVSPDWDTGELFF. As DNA, the CDR3 is TGTGCCAGCAGCGTATCCCCGGACTGGGACACCGGGGAGCTGTTTTTT.

At least ten counts were recorded for this clonotype. The chain couples TRBV5-1 to TRBJ2-4; possibly TRBD2 for D (5 bases). Germline V lookup: CDR1 SGHRS, CDR2 YFSETQ. CDR3 length: 14 amino acids. The V end was cut by 2 bases, the J end by 1 base, with 7 bases between. CDR3 nucleotide sequence: TGCGCCAGCAGCTTCCCGGGGGCCAAAAACATTCAGTACTTC. Encoded protein: CASSFPGAKNIQYF.

Ten or more counts support this clonotype. CDR3 amino acids: CASSHSSSSGTDTQYF. CDR3 bases: TGTGCCAGCAGCCACAGTTCGTCTAGCGGGACAGATACGCAGTATTTT. The chain recombines TRBV7-3 with TRBJ2-3; the match to TRBD2 covers 8 bases. CDR3 length equals 16 residues. V lost 5 bases, J lost 3 bases, and 10 bases stayed unmatched. The germline V gene has CDR1 SGHTA and CDR2 FQGTGA.